This TCR beta chain was sequenced in a study of identical twins. Everyone who gave samples was a healthy Caucasian. This CDR3 region has 13 residues. CDR1 and CDR2 from the germline V gene are LGHDT and YNNKEL (reference sequence). V lost 1 base to trimming and J lost 4 bases, with 7 bases between them. From the 5' RACE reads, TCRdb called clonotypes with MiXCR, one entry per CDR3 protein. The sample holds about 570,000 distinct CDR3 sequences, around 9.6% seen once. Ten or more counts support this clonotype. The target antigen is unknown. Study-level points and caveats: Excess twin sharing in beta out-of-frame sequences was weaker. These conclusions were based on statistical analysis (cross-sectional, not following the same donors).

These data also formed part of another study, on yellow fever vaccine responses in identical twins.

The J gene is TRBJ1-2, the V gene TRBV3-1; D is unresolved. The origin of this receptor is a woman aged 18-29 years in good health. The sequenced material came from PBMCs. CDR3 region: CASSQAEIYGYTF. The CDR3 bases are TGTGCCAGCAGCCAAGCTGAGATCTATGGCTACACCTTC.